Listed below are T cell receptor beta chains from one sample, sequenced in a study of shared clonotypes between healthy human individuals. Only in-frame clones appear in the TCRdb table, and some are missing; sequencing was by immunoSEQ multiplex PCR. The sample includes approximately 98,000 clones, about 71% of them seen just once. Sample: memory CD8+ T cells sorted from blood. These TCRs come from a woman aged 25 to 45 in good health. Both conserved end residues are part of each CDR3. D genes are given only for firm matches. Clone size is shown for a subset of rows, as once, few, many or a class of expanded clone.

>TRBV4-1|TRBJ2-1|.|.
CASSPTISSYNEQFF
TGCGCCAGCAGCCCGACTATCTCCTCCTACAATGAGCAGTTCTTC
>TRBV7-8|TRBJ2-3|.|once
CASSLCGCSTDTQYF
TGTGCCAGCAGCTTATGTGGCTGTAGTACAGATACGCAGTATTTT
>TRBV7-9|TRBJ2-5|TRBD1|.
CASSSRDRGETQYF
TGTGCCAGCAGCAGCCGGGACAGGGGGGAGACCCAGTACTTC
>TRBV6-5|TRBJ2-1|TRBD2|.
CASSSLGGYNEQFF
TGTGCCAGCAGTTCTCTGGGGGGGTACAATGAGCAGTTCTTC
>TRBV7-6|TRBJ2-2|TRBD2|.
CASSLIAGGPSTGELFF
TGTGCCAGCAGCTTGATAGCGGGAGGGCCTAGCACCGGGGAGCTGTTTTTT
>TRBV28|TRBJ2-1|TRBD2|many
CASSLGLAGENEQFF
TGTGCCAGCAGTCTGGGACTAGCGGGAGAGAATGAGCAGTTCTTC
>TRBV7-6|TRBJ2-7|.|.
CASSRGSYEQYF
TGTGCCAGCAGCAGGGGGTCCTACGAGCAGTACTTC
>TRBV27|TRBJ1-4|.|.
CASSLQQASEKLFF
TGTGCCAGCAGTTTACAACAGGCCTCTGAAAAACTGTTTTTT
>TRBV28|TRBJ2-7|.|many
CASSLIAAAYEQYF
TGTGCCAGCAGTTTGATAGCGGCTGCGTACGAGCAGTACTTC
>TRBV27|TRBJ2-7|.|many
CASSLAGSSYEQYF
TGTGCCAGCAGTTTGGCGGGAAGCTCCTACGAGCAGTACTTC
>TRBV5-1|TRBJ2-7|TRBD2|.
CASSLARDYAHEQYF
TGCGCCAGCAGCTTGGCCCGGGACTACGCGCACGAGCAGTACTTC
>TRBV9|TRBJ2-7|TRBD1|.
CASSYAGGSDEQYF
TGTGCCAGCAGCTATGCAGGGGGTTCGGACGAGCAGTACTTC
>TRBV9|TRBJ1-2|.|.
CASSAGGRLLKGYTF
TGTGCCAGCAGCGCGGGAGGACGGCTGCTTAAAGGCTACACCTTC
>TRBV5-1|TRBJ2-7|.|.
CASSLGQDYEQYF
TGCGCCAGCAGCTTGGGACAGGACTACGAGCAGTACTTC
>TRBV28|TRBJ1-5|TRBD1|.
CASSYRTGEIFSNQPQHF
TGTGCCAGCAGTTATAGGACAGGGGAGATCTTTAGCAATCAGCCCCAGCATTTT
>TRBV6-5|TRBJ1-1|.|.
CASSYTHNTEAFF
TGTGCCAGCAGTTACACCCATAACACTGAAGCTTTCTTT
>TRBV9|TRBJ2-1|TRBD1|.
CASSPRDREATKEQFF
TGTGCCAGCAGCCCGCGGGACAGGGAGGCCACTAAAGAGCAGTTCTTC
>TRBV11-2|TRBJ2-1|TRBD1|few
CASSPTGTGYNEQFF
TGTGCCAGCAGCCCAACAGGGACAGGTTACAATGAGCAGTTCTTC
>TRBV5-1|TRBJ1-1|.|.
CASKVGDAVSNTEAFF
TGCGCCAGCAAGGTTGGGGACGCTGTCTCGAACACTGAAGCTTTCTTT
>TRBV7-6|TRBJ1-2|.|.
CASSLGTARLANYGYTF
TGTGCCAGCAGCTTAGGGACCGCACGGTTAGCTAACTATGGCTACACCTTC
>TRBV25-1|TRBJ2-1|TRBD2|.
CASSETGLAGGYGEQFF
TGTGCCAGCAGTGAAACCGGCCTAGCGGGAGGTTATGGTGAGCAGTTCTTC
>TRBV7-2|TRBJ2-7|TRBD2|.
CASSVRLAGGGGHSYEQYF
TGTGCCAGCAGCGTAAGACTAGCGGGAGGAGGGGGCCACTCCTACGAGCAGTACTTC
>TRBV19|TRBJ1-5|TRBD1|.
CASRTWDSHQPQHF
TGTGCCAGTAGAACATGGGACAGCCATCAGCCCCAGCATTTT
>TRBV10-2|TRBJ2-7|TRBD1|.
CASSRRDRGPYEQYF
TGCGCCAGCAGTCGCCGGGACAGGGGGCCCTACGAGCAGTACTTC
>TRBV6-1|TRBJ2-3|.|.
CASSETAGGTDTQYF
TGTGCCAGCAGTGAAACGGCAGGGGGCACAGATACGCAGTATTTT
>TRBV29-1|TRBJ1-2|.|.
CSVERQAFNYGYTF
TGCAGCGTTGAGCGCCAGGCTTTTAACTATGGCTACACCTTC
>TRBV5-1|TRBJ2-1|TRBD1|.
CASSKGQYNEQFF
TGCGCCAGCAGTAAGGGACAGTACAATGAGCAGTTCTTC
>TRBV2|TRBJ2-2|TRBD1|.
CASRADRAGTGELFF
TGTGCCAGCAGAGCGGACAGGGCGGGCACCGGGGAGCTGTTTTTT
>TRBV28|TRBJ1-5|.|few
CASSLLQGRQPQHF
TGTGCCAGCAGTTTGTTGCAGGGAAGACAGCCCCAGCATTTT
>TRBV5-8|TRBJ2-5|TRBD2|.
CASTPGLAHVETQYF
TGTGCCAGCACCCCCGGACTAGCCCACGTAGAGACCCAGTACTTC
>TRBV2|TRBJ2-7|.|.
CASSLDSSYEQYF
TGTGCCAGCAGCCTTGATAGCTCCTACGAGCAGTACTTC
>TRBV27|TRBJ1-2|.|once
CASSSRDNGYTF
TGTGCCAGCAGTTCCAGGGATAATGGCTACACCTTC
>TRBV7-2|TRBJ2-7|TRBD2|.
CASSHASGREYEQYF
TGTGCCAGCAGCCATGCTAGCGGGAGGGAGTACGAGCAGTACTTC
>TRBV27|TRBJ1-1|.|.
CASSLTGVGNTEAFF
TGTGCCAGCAGTTTGACGGGGGTCGGGAACACTGAAGCTTTCTTT
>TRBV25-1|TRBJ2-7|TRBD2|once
CASSENGGRAYEQYF
TGTGCCAGCAGTGAAAACGGCGGGAGGGCCTACGAGCAGTACTTC
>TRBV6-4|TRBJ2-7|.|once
CATFTSSYEQYF
TGTGCCACCTTTACGAGCTCCTACGAGCAGTACTTC
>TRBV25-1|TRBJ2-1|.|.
CASRTGSYNEQFF
TGTGCCAGTAGGACTGGTTCCTACAATGAGCAGTTCTTC
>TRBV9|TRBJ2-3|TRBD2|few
CASSVGPGLAGTDTQYF
TGTGCCAGCAGCGTAGGGCCGGGACTAGCGGGCACAGATACGCAGTATTTT
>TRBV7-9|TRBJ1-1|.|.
CASSPRGRNTEAFF
TGTGCCAGCAGCCCCAGGGGACGGAACACTGAAGCTTTCTTT
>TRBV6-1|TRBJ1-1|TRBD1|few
CASRTGQLNTEAFF
TGTGCCAGCAGAACGGGACAGTTGAACACTGAAGCTTTCTTT
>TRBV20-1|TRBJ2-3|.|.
CSARRTDTQYF
TGCAGTGCTCGACGGACAGATACGCAGTATTTT
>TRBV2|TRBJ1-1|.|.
CASLGRENTEAFF
TGTGCCAGCCTCGGACGGGAGAACACTGAAGCTTTCTTT
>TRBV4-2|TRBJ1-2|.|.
CASSQGTPERVYGYTF
TGTGCCAGCAGCCAAGGGACTCCGGAACGGGTCTATGGCTACACCTTC
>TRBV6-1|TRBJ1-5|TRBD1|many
CASSEETGSNQPQHF
TGTGCCAGCAGCGAAGAGACAGGGTCCAATCAGCCCCAGCATTTT
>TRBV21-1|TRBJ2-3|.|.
CASKHGLAGGPTDTQYF
TGTGCCAGCAAACACGGACTAGCGGGAGGGCCGACAGATACGCAGTATTTT
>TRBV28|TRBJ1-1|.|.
CASSSPRELETEAFF
TGTGCCAGCAGTTCGCCAAGGGAGCTCGAGACTGAAGCTTTCTTT
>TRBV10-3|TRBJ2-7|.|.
CAIREPGDLYEQYF
TGTGCCATCAGGGAGCCGGGGGACCTCTACGAGCAGTACTTC
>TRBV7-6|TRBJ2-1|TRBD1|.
CASSLQGAAGPTYNEQFF
TGTGCCAGCAGCCTTCAGGGGGCAGCGGGCCCCACCTACAATGAGCAGTTCTTC
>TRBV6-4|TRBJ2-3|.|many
CASSESSSTDTQYF
TGTGCCAGCAGTGAGTCTAGCAGCACAGATACGCAGTATTTT
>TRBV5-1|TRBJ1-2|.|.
CASSPRQSGGYTF
TGCGCCAGCAGCCCCAGACAGTCGGGTGGCTACACCTTC
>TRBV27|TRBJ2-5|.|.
CASSLSRHQETQYF
TGTGCCAGCAGTTTATCCCGTCATCAAGAGACCCAGTACTTC
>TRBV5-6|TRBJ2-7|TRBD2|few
CASLSGSNEQYF
TGTGCCAGCCTGAGCGGGAGCAACGAGCAGTACTTC
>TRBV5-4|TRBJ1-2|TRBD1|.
CASSIDRGRGYTF
TGTGCCAGCAGCATCGACAGGGGACGGGGCTACACCTTC